Sequencing of this TCR beta chain was carried out in a study of Ad26.COV2.S vaccination and SARS-CoV-2 variants (dated by TCRdb to 2020 to 2023). About the investigation overall: Donors in the vaccine arm were drawn from COV1001, a multicentre, randomized, double-blind, placebo-controlled phase I-IIa trial testing Ad26.COV2.S in healthy adults. The TCR-sequenced set comprised about 30 samples: about 19 Ad26.COV2.S vaccine recipients, 5 placebo recipients and 8 SARS-CoV-2 convalescent individuals. The specificity and breadth of SARS-CoV-2-reactive T cell receptors after Ad26.COV2.S vaccination were assessed by TCRbeta repertoire sequencing. Dosing of Ad26.COV2.S was intramuscular, at either 5x10^10 or 1x10^11 viral particles, delivered as one shot or as two shots spaced 56 days apart. Participants in the trial were split at random into five groups of five each, receiving low-dose or high-dose Ad26.COV2.S once or twice, or else placebo on both occasions. Blinding of investigators to trial group allocation was maintained during experiments and outcome assessment.

Study-wide conclusions, independent of this receptor: Substantial breadth of spike-specific CD8+ and CD4+ T cell responses was reported after vaccination. Compared with placebo recipients, Ad26.COV2.S recipients showed higher spike-specific TCR breadth (P = 0.0014). Non-spike TCR breadth was comparable between vaccine and placebo recipients, consistent with the vaccine containing only spike. Comparing responses between vaccine doses or regimens was not something the study was powered to do. The authors noted that total T cell responses may have been underestimated by the TCR breadth and depth analyses.

The intended sense of this specimen's treatment or condition label: roughly 19 received Ad26.COV2.S at low or high dose, single or two shots; 5 received placebo; per-sample allocation not given. For vaccine and placebo recipients, repertoires were sequenced using samples collected on day 63 after the first injection. Between 29 July and 7 August 2020, Cohort 1b enrolled 25 adults aged 18-55 years at one site in Boston, USA. Ad26.COV2.S was a replication-incompetent adenovirus type 26 vector expressing a prefusion-stabilized SARS-CoV-2 spike protein from the original Wuhan strain. Details on this clone: Its antigen is unknown. Per-base qualities were not stored, and no clone one base away is much larger.

The immunoSEQ Assay was used to sequence TCRbeta CDR3 regions. After extraction, genomic DNA underwent amplification by bias-controlled multiplex PCR, followed by high-throughput sequencing. As for the authors' bioinformatics: To quantify the absolute abundance of each unique TCRbeta CDR3 region, sequences were collapsed and filtered. T cell fraction was estimated by normalization of TCRbeta template counts to usable DNA, with usable DNA being measured through amplification of reference genes present in all nucleated cells. Repertoire TCRs were annotated as SARS-CoV-2-specific when V gene, CDR3 amino acid sequence and J gene were exactly matched to a known reactive TCR set. MIRA supplied the reference SARS-CoV-2 TCR set, which was filtered for enrichment in COVID-19-positive ImmuneCODE repertoires so that public or cross-reactive TCRs were removed. Based on the MIRA antigens, annotated TCRs were further analysed at the level of specific ORF or position within ORF. Depth was the summed frequency of annotated unique rearrangements, while breadth was defined as annotated unique rearrangements over total unique productive rearrangements. Group comparisons of TCR breadth used two-sided Wilcoxon rank-sum tests. TCRdb took this table from immuneACCESS and kept in-frame rearrangements with V and J called. Such tables lack part of the clones; where checked against another copy, unresolved V genes explain under half of the gap, and the rest is unexplained. The D gene and trimming were derived from the DNA, and the V and J assignments and clone size from that table. This sample gives hundreds of thousands of clones in total; around 87% of them show up just once. The ten largest clones capture roughly 3.1% of the sample.

CDR1 and CDR2, looked up from the germline V gene, are MNHNS and SASEGT. V sheds 3 bases and J sheds 4 bases, leaving 9 bases between their ends. Including the terminal cysteine and phenylalanine, the CDR3 comprises 13 residues. The kept DNA is CDR3 alone, 39 bases in frame from the first base. This material consisted of peripheral blood, taken in a trial of Ad26.COV2.S vaccine versus placebo. This TCR derives from a person aged 18-65 years who received the Ad26.COV2.S COVID-19 vaccine or a placebo. The chain is encoded by TRBV6-1 joined to TRBJ1-2; the D gene is perhaps TRBD1, on 6 matching bases. The DNA sequence reads TGTGCCAGCAGTGACAACAGGGCCTATGGCTACACCTTC. The translation is CASSDNRAYGYTF.